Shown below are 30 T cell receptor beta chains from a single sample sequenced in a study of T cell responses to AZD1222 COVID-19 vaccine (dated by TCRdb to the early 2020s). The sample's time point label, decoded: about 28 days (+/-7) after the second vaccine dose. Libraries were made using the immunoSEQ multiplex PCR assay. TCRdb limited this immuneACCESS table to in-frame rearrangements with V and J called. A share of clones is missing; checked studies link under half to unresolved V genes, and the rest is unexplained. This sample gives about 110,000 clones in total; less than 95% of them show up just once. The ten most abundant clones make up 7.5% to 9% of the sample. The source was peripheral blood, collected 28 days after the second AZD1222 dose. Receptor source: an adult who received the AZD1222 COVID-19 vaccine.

The CDR3 sequence is CASSLSLTGTGSSYEQYF. In DNA form, the CDR3 reads TGTGCCAGCAGTTTATCTCTCACTGGGACAGGTAGCTCCTACGAGCAGTACTTC. The V and J genes are TRBV27 and TRBJ2-7; TRBD1 matches at 8 bases. Germline values: CDR1 MNHEY, CDR2 SMNVEV (reference sequence). The CDR3 length is 18 residues. V lost 0 bases, J lost 0 bases, and 10 bases stayed unmatched.

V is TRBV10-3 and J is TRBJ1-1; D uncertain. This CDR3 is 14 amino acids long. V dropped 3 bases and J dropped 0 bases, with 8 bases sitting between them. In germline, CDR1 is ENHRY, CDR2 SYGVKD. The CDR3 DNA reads TGTGCCATCAGTGAAGGAGAGATGAACACTGAAGCTTTCTTT. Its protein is CAISEGEMNTEAFF.

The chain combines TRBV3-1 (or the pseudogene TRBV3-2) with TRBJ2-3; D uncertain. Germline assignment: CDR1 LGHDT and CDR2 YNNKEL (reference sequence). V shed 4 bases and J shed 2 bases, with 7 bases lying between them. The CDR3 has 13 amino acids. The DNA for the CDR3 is TGTGCCAGCAGCCCGTCAGCCACAGATACGCAGTATTTT. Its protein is CASSPSATDTQYF.

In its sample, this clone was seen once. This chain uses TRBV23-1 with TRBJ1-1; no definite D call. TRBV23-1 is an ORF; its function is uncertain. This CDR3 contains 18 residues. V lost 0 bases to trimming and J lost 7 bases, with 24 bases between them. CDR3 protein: CASSQSNPVGRRAVEAFF. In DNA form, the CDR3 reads TGCGCCAGCAGTCAATCTAATCCGGTCGGTCGTCGGGCTGTTGAAGCTTTCTTT.

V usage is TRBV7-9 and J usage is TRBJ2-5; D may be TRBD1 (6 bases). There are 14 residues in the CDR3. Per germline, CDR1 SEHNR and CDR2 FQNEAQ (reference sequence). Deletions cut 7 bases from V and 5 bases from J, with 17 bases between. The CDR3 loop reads CASTQSGQRETQYF. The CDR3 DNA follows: TGTGCCAGCACCCAGTCGGGACAACGTGAGACCCAGTACTTC.

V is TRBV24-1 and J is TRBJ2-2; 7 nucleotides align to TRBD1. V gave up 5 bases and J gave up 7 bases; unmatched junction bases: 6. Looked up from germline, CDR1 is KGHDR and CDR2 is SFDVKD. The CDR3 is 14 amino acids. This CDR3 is CATSVRGLDGELFF. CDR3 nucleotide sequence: TGTGCCACCAGTGTTAGGGGGCTCGACGGGGAGCTGTTTTTT.

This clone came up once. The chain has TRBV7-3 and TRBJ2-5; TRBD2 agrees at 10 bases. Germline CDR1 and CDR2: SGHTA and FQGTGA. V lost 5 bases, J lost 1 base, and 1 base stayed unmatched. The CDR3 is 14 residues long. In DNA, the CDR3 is TGTGCCAGCAGCCTAGCGGGGGTCCAAGAGACCCAGTACTTC. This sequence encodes CASSLAGVQETQYF.

The CDR3 DNA sequence: TGTGCCAGCAGCCGACGGGACAGGGGGAACACTGAAGCTTTCTTT. The encoded protein is CASSRRDRGNTEAFF. V is TRBV3-1 (or the pseudogene TRBV3-2) and J is TRBJ1-1; 10 positions agree with TRBD1. From germline, CDR1 is LGHDT and CDR2 YNNKEL (reference sequence). The CDR3 loop spans 15 amino acids. V lost 4 bases to trimming and J lost 1 base; unmatched junction nucleotides: 3.

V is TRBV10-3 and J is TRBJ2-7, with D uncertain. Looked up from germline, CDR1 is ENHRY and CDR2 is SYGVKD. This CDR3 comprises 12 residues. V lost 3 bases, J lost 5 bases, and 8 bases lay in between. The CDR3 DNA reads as TGTGCCATCAGTGATCGGATCCACGAGCAGTACTTC. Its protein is CAISDRIHEQYF.

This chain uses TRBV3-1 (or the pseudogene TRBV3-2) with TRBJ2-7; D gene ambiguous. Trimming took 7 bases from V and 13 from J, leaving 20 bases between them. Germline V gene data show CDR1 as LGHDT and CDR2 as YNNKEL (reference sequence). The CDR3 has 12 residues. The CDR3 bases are TGTGCCAGCACCGCAGGCTCGTCCGTACTTTACTTC. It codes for CASTAGSSVLYF.

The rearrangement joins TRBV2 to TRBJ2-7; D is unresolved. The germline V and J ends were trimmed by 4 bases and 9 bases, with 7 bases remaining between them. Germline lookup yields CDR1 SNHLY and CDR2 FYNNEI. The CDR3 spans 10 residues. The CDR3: CASSVEVQYF. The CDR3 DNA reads TGTGCCAGCAGTGTAGAAGTGCAGTACTTC.

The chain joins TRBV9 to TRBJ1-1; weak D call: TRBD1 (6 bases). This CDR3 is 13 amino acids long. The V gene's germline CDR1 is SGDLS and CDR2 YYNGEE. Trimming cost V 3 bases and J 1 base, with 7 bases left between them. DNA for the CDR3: TGTGCCAGCAGCGAACAGGGGAACACTGAAGCTTTCTTT. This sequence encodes CASSEQGNTEAFF. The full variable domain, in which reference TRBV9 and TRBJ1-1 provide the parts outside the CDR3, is DSGVTQTPKHLITATGQRVTLRCSPRSGDLSVYWYQQSLDQGLQFLIQYYNGEERAKGNILERFSAQQFPDLHSELNLSSLELGDSALYFCASSEQGNTEAFFGQGTRLTVV.

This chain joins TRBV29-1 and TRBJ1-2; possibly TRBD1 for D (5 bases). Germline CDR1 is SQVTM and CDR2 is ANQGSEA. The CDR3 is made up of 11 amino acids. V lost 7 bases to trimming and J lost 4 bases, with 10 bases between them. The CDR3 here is CSGQGPYGYTF. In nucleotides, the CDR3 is TGCAGCGGGCAGGGCCCCTATGGCTACACCTTC.

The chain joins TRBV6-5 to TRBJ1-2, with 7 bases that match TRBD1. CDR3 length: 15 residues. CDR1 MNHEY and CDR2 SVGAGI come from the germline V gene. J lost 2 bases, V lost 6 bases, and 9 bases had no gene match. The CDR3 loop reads CASSQGGSRNYGYTF. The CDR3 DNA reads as TGTGCCAGCAGCCAGGGGGGCTCTAGGAACTATGGCTACACCTTC.

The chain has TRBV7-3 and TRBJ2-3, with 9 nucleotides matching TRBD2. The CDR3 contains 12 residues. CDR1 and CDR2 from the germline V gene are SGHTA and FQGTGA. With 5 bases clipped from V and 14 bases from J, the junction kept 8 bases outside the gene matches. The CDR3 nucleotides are TGTGCCAGCAGCCCCGGGTCGGGACTAGCGTATTTT. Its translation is CASSPGSGLAYF. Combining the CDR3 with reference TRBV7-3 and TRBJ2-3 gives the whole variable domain GAGVSQTPSNKVTEKGKYVELRCDPISGHTALYWYRQSLGQGPEFLIYFQGTGAADDSGLPNDRFFAVRPEGSVSTLKIQRTERGDSAVYLCASSPGSGLAYFGPGTRLTVL.

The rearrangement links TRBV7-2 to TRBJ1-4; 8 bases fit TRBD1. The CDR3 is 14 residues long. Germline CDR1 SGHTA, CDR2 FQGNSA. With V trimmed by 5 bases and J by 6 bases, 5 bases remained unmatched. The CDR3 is CASSPDRGYEKLFF. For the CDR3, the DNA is TGTGCCAGCAGCCCTGACAGGGGTTATGAAAAACTGTTTTTT.

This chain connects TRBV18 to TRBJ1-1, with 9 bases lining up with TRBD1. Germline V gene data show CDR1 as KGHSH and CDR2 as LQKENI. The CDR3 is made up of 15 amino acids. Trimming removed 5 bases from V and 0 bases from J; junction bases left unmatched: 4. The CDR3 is CASSSGQGLNTEAFF. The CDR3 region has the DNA TGTGCCAGCTCATCGGGACAGGGCCTGAACACTGAAGCTTTCTTT.

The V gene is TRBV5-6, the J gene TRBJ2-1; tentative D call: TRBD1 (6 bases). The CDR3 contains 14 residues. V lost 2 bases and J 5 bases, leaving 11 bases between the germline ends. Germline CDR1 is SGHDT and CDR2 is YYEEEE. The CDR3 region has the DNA TGTGCCAGCAGCTTATCGCGACAGGACAATGAGCAGTTCTTC. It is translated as CASSLSRQDNEQFF.

This CDR3 is CASSLDATGELFF. CDR3 sequence (DNA): TGTGCCAGCAGCTTAGACGCCACCGGGGAGCTGTTTTTT. V and J are TRBV7-2 and TRBJ2-2; D not resolved. The CDR3 runs 13 residues. CDR1 is SGHTA, CDR2 FQGNSA, per germline. The V and J ends lost 1 base and 4 bases respectively, with 4 bases between them.

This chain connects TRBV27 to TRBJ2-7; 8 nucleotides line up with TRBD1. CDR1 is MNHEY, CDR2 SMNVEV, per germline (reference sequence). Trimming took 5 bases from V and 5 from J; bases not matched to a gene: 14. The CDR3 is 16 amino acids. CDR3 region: CASSTPRTGRLHEQYF. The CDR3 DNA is TGTGCCAGCAGTACCCCCCGGACAGGGAGACTCCACGAGCAGTACTTC.

The CDR3: CASSMRGQGGNTEAFF. The CDR3 DNA reads TGTGCCAGTAGTATGAGGGGACAGGGGGGAAACACTGAAGCTTTCTTT. The rearrangement links TRBV19 to TRBJ1-1, with 11 bases fitting TRBD1. The CDR3 loop spans 16 amino acids. Germline V gene data show CDR1 as LNHDA and CDR2 as SQIVND (reference sequence). Trimming took 3 bases from V and 2 from J; bases not matched to a gene: 5.

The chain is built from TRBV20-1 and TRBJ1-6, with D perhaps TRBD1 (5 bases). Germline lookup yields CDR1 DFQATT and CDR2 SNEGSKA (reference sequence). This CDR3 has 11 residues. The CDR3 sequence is CRHLTGSPLHF. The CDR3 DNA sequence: TGCAGGCACCTCACAGGCTCACCCCTCCACTTT.

CDR3 sequence (DNA): TGTGCCAGTGAACCGGCCCCAGGCGGGAACACTGAAGCTTTCTTT. Translation: CASEPAPGGNTEAFF. This rearrangement joins TRBV19 to TRBJ1-1; no definite D call. The CDR3 runs to 15 residues. Trimming took off 8 bases at V and 1 base at J, with 17 bases between the two ends. Germline V gene lookup returns CDR1 LNHDA and CDR2 SQIVND (reference sequence).

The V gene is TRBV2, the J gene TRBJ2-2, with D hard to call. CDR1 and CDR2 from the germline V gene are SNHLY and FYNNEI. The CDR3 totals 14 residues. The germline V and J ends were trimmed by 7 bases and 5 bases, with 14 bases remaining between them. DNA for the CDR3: TGTGCCAGCACCCGTCAGCCACCAACCGGGGAGCTGTTTTTT. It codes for CASTRQPPTGELFF. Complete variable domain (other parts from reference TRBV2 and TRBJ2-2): EPEVTQTPSHQVTQMGQEVILRCVPISNHLYFYWYRQILGQKVEFLVSFYNNEISEKSEIFDDQFSVERPDGSNFTLKIRSTKLEDSAMYFCASTRQPPTGELFFGEGSRLTVL.

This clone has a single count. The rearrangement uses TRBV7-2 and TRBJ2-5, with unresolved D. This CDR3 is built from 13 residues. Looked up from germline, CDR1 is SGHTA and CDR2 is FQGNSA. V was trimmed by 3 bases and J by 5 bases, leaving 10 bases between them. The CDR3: CASSLVVTETQYF. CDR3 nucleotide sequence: TGTGCCAGCAGCTTGGTGGTTACTGAGACCCAGTACTTC.

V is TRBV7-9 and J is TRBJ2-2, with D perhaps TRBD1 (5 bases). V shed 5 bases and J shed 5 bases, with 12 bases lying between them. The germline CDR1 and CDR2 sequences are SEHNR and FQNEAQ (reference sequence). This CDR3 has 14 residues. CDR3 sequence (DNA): TGTGCCAGCAGCATGCTACAGGAGACCGGGGAGCTGTTTTTT. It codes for CASSMLQETGELFF.

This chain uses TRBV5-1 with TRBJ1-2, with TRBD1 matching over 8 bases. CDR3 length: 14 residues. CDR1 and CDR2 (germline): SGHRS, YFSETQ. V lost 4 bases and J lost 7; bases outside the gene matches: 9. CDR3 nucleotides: TGCGCCAGCAGCGCGGCCGGACAGGGTCGTGGCTACACCTTC. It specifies CASSAAGQGRGYTF.

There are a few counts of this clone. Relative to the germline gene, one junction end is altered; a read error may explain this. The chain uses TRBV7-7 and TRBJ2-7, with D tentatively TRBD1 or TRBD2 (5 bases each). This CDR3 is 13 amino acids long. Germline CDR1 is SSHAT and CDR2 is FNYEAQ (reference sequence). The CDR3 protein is CASSHGTAYEQYF. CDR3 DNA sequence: TGTGCTAGCAGCCACGGGACCGCATACGAGCAGTACTTC.

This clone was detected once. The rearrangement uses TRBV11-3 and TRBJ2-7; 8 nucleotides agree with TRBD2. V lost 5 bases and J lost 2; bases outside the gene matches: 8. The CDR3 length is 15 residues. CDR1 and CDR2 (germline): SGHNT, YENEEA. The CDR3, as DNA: TGTGCCAGCAGCCCCGGGGGGGACCGAACCTACGAGCAGTACTTC. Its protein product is CASSPGGDRTYEQYF.

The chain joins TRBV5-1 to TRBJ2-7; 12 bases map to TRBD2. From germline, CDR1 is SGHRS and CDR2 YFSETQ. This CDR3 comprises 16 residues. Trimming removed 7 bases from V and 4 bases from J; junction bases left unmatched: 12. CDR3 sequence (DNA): TGCGCCAGCCATGCGGACCCGACTAGCGGGGGATACGAGCAGTACTTC. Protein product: CASHADPTSGGYEQYF.